This T cell receptor beta chain was profiled in a study of cytomegalovirus exposure and HLA in healthy donors. A remark on this clone: Its antigen is unknown.

Libraries were prepared by immunoSEQ multiplex PCR; TCRdb keeps only in-frame clonotypes and omits some of them. Of some 140,000 clones in the sample, approximately 82% were seen once. Donors came from a validation cohort of over a hundred subjects, distinct from the first 666-subject cohort. Germline CDR1 reads LGHNA; CDR2 reads YNFKEQ. This CDR3 comprises 17 residues. The V and J ends lost 1 base and 2 bases, in that order; junction bases with no gene match: 10. Regarding the study as a whole: According to the study, 150 to 200 TCR beta chains were cytomegalovirus-associated.

The origin of this receptor is a man aged 25-45 years in good health and CMV-seropositive. The chain is built from TRBV4-2 and TRBJ2-5, with 7 nucleotides matching TRBD2. Source material: PBMCs. The CDR3 coding sequence is TGTGCCAGCAGCCAAGTCCAGCGGGGCCCGTTACAAGAGACCCAGTACTTC. Residues: CASSQVQRGPLQETQYF.